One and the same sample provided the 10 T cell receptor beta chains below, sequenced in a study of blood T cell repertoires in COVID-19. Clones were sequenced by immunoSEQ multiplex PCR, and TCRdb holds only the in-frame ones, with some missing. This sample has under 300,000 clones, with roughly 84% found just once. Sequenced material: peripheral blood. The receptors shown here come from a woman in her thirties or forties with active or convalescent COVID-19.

The CDR3 loop reads CASSLSTGHYNSPLHF. The CDR3 DNA is TGTGCCAGCAGCCTGAGCACGGGACACTATAATTCACCCCTCCACTTT. This chain connects TRBV9 to TRBJ1-6; TRBD1 might be the D (6 bases). The CDR3 totals 16 residues. Germline CDR1 is SGDLS and CDR2 is YYNGEE. The V end lost 4 bases, the J end lost 3 bases, and 14 bases lay between the germline ends.

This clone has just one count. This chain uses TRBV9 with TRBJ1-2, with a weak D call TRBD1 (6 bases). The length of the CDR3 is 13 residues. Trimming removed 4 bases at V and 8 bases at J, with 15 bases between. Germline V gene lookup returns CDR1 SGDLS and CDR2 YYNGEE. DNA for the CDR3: TGTGCCAGCAGCCCACGGACAGTTGGCGGCTACACCTTC. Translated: CASSPRTVGGYTF. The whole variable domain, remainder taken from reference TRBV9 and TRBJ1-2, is DSGVTQTPKHLITATGQRVTLRCSPRSGDLSVYWYQQSLDQGLQFLIQYYNGEERAKGNILERFSAQQFPDLHSELNLSSLELGDSALYFCASSPRTVGGYTFGSGTRLTVV.

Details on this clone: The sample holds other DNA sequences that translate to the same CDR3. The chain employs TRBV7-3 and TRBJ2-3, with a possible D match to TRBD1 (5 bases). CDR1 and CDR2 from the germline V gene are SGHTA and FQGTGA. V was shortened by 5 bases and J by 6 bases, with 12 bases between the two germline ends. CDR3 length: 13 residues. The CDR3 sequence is CASSLAGRDTQYF. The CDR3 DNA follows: TGTGCCAGCAGCCTTGCAGGGCGGGATACGCAGTATTTT.

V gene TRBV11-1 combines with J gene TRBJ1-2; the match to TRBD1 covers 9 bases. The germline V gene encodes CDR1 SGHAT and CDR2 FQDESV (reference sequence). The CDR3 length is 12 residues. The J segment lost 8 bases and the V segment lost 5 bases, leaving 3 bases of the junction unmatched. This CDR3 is CASSRDRDGYTF. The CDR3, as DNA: TGTGCCAGCAGCCGGGACAGGGACGGCTACACCTTC.

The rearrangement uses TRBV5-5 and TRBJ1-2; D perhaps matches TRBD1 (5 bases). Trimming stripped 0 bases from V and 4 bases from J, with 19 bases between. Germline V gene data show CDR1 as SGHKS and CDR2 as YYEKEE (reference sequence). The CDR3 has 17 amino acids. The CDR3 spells CASSLEVSGNLGYGYTF. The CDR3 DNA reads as TGTGCCAGCAGCTTGGAGGTTTCAGGGAATCTTGGCTATGGCTACACCTTC. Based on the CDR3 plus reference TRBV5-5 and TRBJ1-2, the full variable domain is DAGVTQSPTHLIKTRGQQVTLRCSPISGHKSVSWYQQVLGQGPQFIFQYYEKEERGRGNFPDRFSARQFPNYSSELNVNALLLGDSALYLCASSLEVSGNLGYGYTFGSGTRLTVV.

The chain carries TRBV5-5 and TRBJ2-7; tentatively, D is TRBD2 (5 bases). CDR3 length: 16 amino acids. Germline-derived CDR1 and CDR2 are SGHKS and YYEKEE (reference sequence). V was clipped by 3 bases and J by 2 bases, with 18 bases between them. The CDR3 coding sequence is TGTGCCAGCAGCTCCTTAACGAGGGTTAAGGCCTACGAGCAGTACTTC. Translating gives CASSSLTRVKAYEQYF.

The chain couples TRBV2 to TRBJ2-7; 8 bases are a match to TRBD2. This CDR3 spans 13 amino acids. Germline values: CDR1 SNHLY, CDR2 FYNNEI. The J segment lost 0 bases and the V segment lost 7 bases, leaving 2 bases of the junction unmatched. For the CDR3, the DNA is TGTGCCAGCAAAAGCGGGAGCTCCTACGAGCAGTACTTC. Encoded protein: CASKSGSSYEQYF.

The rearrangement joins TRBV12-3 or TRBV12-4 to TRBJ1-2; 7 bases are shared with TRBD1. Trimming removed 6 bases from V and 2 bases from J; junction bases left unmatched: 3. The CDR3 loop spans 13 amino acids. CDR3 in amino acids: CASSQQGNYGYTF. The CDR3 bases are TGTGCCAGCAGCCAACAGGGGAACTATGGCTACACCTTC.

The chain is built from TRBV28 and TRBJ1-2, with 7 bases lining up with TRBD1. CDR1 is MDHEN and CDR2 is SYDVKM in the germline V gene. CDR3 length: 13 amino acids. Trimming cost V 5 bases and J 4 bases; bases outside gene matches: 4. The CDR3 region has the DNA TGTGCCAGCAGTACCACAGGGGCCTATGGCTACACCTTC. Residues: CASSTTGAYGYTF.

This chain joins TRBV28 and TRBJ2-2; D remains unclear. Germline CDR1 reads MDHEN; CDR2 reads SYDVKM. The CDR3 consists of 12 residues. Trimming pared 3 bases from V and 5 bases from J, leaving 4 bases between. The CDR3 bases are TGTGCCAGCAGTTTTCGGACCGGGGAGCTGTTTTTT. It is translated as CASSFRTGELFF.